This TCR beta chain is from a study of a mutant IDH1 vaccine in newly diagnosed glioma. Study overall: Patients' prior therapy spanned radiotherapy, temozolomide, or both; most underwent both.

Measured with immunoSEQ multiplex PCR; TCRdb has only the in-frame clones, and not every one. Of tens of thousands of clones in the sample, approximately 92% were seen once. For this clone: What it binds is not known.

Indicated time point: baseline, week 1 (first vaccination visit). The treatment is: pre-vaccination baseline after standard-of-care therapy. Points from the study as a whole: Pseudoprogression appeared unlinked to shifts in leading peripheral T cell clonotypes.

J gave up 7 bases and V 7 bases, and 12 bases lay outside the gene matches. The germline CDR1 and CDR2 sequences are SGHTA and FQGNSA. The CDR3 loop spans 14 amino acids. The rearrangement links TRBV7-2 to TRBJ1-1, with 7 bases identical to TRBD1. This TCR came from a man between 45 and 60 years old with glioma. The source was PBMCs, collected from a glioma patient treated with radiotherapy, temozolomide or both. CDR3 loop: CASIYQGGRGEAFF. CDR3 sequence (DNA): TGTGCCAGCATCTACCAGGGGGGTCGGGGTGAAGCTTTCTTT.